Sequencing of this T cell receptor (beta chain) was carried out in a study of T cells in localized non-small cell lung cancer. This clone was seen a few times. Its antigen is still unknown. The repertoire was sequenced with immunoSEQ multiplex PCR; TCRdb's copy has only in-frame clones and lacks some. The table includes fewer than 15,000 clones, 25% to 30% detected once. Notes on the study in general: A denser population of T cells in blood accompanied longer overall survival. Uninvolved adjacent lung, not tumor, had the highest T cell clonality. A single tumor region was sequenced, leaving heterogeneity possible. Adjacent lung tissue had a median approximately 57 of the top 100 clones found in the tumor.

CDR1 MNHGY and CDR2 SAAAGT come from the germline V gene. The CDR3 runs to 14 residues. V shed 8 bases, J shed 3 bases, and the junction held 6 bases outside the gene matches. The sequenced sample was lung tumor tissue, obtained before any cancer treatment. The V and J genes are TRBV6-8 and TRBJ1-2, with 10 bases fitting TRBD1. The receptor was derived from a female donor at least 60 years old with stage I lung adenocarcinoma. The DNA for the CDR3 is TGTGCCAGCTCACGGGACAGGGGTGACTATGGCTACACCTTC. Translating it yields CASSRDRGDYGYTF.